This T cell receptor (beta chain) was observed in a study of blood T cell repertoires in COVID-19. Whole-study context: T cells, B-cell-depleted T cells, or PBMCs provided the cDNA or gDNA that served as material.

Authors' methods: It was from reference gene primer amplification that nucleated cell counts were estimated. Using immunoSEQ multiplex PCR, the repertoire was profiled, and TCRdb retains in-frame clones only, with some absent. Clonal size and the V and J genes are those of that table, whereas D and trimming came from the DNA. The table lists some 150,000 clones, roughly four fifths of them singletons, with 7.5% to 9.5% in the top ten. The CDR3 loop spans 16 amino acids. Germline V gives CDR1 SGHDT, CDR2 YYEEEE. V gave up 4 bases and J gave up 0 bases, with 13 bases separating them. This rearrangement joins TRBV5-6 to TRBJ1-4, with D possibly TRBD1 on 5 matching bases. The sample taken for sequencing was peripheral blood. This clonotype was obtained from a human donor with acute or convalescent COVID-19. The donor label of this sample is uncertain. For the CDR3, the DNA is TGTGCCAGCAGCCAGGGATTTGGGTCAACTAATGAAAAACTGTTTTTT. Its translation is CASSQGFGSTNEKLFF.